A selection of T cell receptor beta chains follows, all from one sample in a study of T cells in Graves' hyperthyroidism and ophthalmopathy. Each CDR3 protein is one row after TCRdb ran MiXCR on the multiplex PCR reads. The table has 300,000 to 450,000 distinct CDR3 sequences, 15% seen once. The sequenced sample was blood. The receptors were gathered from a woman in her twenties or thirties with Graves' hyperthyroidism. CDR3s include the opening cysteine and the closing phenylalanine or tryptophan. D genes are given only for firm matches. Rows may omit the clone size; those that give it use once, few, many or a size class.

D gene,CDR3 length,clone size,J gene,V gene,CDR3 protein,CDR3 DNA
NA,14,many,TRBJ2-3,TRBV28,CASSTISGTYTQYF,TGTGCCAGCAGTACTATCTCCGGGACCTATACGCAGTATTTT
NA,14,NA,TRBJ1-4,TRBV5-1,CASSLGGMSEKLFF,TGCGCCAGCAGCTTGGGGGGCATGTCTGAAAAACTGTTTTTT
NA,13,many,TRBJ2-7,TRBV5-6,CASSLSGIDEQYF,TGTGCCAGCAGCTTGTCGGGTATAGACGAGCAGTACTTC
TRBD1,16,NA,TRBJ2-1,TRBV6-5,CASSYSRETGRYEQFF,TGTGCCAGCAGTTACTCGAGAGAGACAGGGCGGTACGAGCAGTTCTTC
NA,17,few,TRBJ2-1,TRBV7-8,CASSLIWTGSSYNEQFF,TGTGCCAGCAGCCTCATCTGGACGGGTTCCTCCTACAATGAGCAGTTCTTC
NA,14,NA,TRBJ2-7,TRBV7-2,CASSLDLGKYEQYF,TGTGCCAGCAGCTTAGACCTGGGGAAGTACGAGCAGTACTTC
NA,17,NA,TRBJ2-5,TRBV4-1,CASSQEKNNFFGETQYF,TGCGCCAGCAGCCAAGAAAAGAACAACTTTTTCGGGGAGACCCAGTACTTC
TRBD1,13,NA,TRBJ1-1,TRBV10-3,CAIGGQMNSEAFF,TGTGCCATCGGGGGACAGATGAACTCTGAAGCTTTCTTT
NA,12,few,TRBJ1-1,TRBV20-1,CSARQSNTEAFF,TGCAGTGCGAGACAGTCGAACACTGAAGCTTTCTTT
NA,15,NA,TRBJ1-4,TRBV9,CASSHGGRVEEKLFF,TGTGCCAGCAGCCATGGGGGCAGGGTAGAGGAAAAACTGTTTTTT
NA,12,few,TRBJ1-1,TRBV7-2,CASSKYPGEAFF,TGTGCCAGCAGCAAATACCCGGGGGAAGCTTTCTTT
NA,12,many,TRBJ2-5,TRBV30,CAWGGRAETQYF,TGTGCCTGGGGGGGGAGAGCGGAGACCCAGTACTTC
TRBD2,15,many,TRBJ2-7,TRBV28,CASTSLAGVIYEQYF,TGTGCCAGCACGTCACTAGCGGGAGTAATCTACGAGCAGTACTTC
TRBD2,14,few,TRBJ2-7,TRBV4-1,CASSQSGSGYEQYF,TGCGCCAGCAGCCAAAGCGGGAGTGGGTACGAGCAGTACTTC
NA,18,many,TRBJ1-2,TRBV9,CASSPEGAGNPRDYGYTF,TGTGCCAGCAGCCCCGAAGGGGCAGGTAACCCGAGGGACTATGGCTACACCTTC
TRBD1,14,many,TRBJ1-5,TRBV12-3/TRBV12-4,CASSGTVSNQPQHF,TGTGCCAGCAGTGGGACAGTTAGCAATCAGCCCCAGCATTTT
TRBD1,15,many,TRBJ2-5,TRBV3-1,CASSQGDRGRETQYF,TGTGCCAGCAGCCAAGGGGACAGGGGGCGGGAGACCCAGTACTTC
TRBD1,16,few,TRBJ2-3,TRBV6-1,CASGASGTGITDTQYF,TGTGCCAGCGGTGCCTCCGGGACAGGGATAACAGATACGCAGTATTTT
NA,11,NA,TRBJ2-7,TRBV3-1,CASRGEDEQYF,TGTGCCAGCAGGGGGGAAGACGAGCAGTACTTC
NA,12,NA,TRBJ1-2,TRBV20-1,CSVPGENYGYTF,TGCAGTGTTCCGGGGGAAAACTATGGCTACACCTTC
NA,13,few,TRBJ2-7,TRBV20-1,CSARRVGIDEQYF,TGCAGTGCTAGACGGGTGGGAATCGACGAGCAGTACTTC
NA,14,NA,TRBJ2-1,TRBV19,CAVGGFSSYNEQFF,TGTGCCGTCGGTGGGTTTAGCTCCTACAATGAGCAGTTCTTC
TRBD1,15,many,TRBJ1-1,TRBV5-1,CASSLRRQGGTEAFF,TGCGCCAGCAGCTTAAGGAGACAGGGAGGCACTGAAGCTTTCTTT
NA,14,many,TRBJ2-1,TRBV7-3,CASSLKGPLDEQFF,TGTGCCAGCAGCTTAAAGGGACCCCTCGATGAGCAGTTCTTC
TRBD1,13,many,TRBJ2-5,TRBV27,CASSRDRVKTQYF,TGTGCCAGCAGTCGGGACAGGGTTAAGACCCAGTACTTC
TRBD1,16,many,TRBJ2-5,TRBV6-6,CASSYSSGQTQETQYF,TGTGCCAGCAGTTACTCCTCGGGACAGACTCAAGAGACCCAGTACTTC
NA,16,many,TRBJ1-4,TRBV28,CASSLFPGRPDEKLFF,TGTGCCAGCAGTTTATTCCCCGGACGGCCCGATGAAAAACTGTTTTTT
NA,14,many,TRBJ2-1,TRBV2,CASRPEGSYNEQFF,TGTGCCAGCAGGCCGGAAGGCTCCTACAATGAGCAGTTCTTC